The 12 T cell receptor beta chains presented below share a single source sample, sequenced in a study of control samples from healthy donors and cancer patients. This table comes from immunoSEQ multiplex PCR, and its TCRdb copy is limited to in-frame clones, with some not included. The table has approximately 150,000 clones, 94% seen once. Sequenced sample: blood. The receptors derive from a woman under 30 in good health.

The rearrangement links TRBV15 to TRBJ2-2; D ambiguous. CDR3 size: 13 residues. Germline V gene sequence: CDR1 LNHNV, CDR2 YYDKDF (reference sequence). V was shortened by 0 bases and J by 6 bases, with 5 bases between the two germline ends. Written as DNA, the CDR3 is TGTGCCACCAGCAGAGATCGGGCCGGGGAGCTGTTTTTT. Amino acids: CATSRDRAGELFF.

This chain links TRBV11-3 with TRBJ1-2, with TRBD1 as a possible D gene (6 bases). The CDR3 covers 16 residues. Germline assignment: CDR1 SGHNT and CDR2 YENEEA. Trimming cost V 5 bases and J 5 bases, with 21 bases left between them. The CDR3 nucleotides are TGTGCCAGCAGCCACCCAAAACAGGGCCTAGGGTATGGCTACACCTTC. It specifies CASSHPKQGLGYGYTF.

This chain uses TRBV10-3 with TRBJ1-5, with a tentative D call TRBD1 (6 bases). The length of the CDR3 is 13 residues. Trimming removed 5 bases from V and 7 bases from J, with 12 bases in between. Germline-derived CDR1 and CDR2 are ENHRY and SYGVKD. CDR3 amino acids: CAISRQEDQPQHF. The DNA of the CDR3 is TGTGCCATCAGTAGACAGGAGGACCAGCCCCAGCATTTT.

This chain joins TRBV15 and TRBJ1-2; possibly TRBD1 for D (5 bases). This CDR3 has 13 amino acids. The germline V gene encodes CDR1 LNHNV and CDR2 YYDKDF (reference sequence). Trimming took 8 bases from V and 2 from J, leaving 12 bases between them. The CDR3 here is CATSPDTNYGYTF. In DNA form, the CDR3 reads TGTGCCACCTCCCCGGACACGAACTATGGCTACACCTTC.

The CDR3 protein is CASSHPPPEKLFF. The CDR3 DNA is TGTGCCAGCAGCCACCCCCCCCCTGAAAAACTGTTTTTT. V gene TRBV7-2 combines with J gene TRBJ1-4; D gene ambiguous. The V gene's germline CDR1 is SGHTA and CDR2 FQGNSA. V lost 5 bases to trimming and J lost 7 bases, with 11 bases between them. CDR3 length: 13 residues. Using reference TRBV7-2 and TRBJ1-4 for the parts outside the CDR3, the full variable domain is GAGVSQSPSNKVTEKGKDVELRCDPISGHTALYWYRQSLGQGLEFLIYFQGNSAPDKSGLPSDRFSAERTGGSVSTLTIQRTQQEDSAVYLCASSHPPPEKLFFGSGTQLSVL.

This sequence joins TRBV19 and TRBJ2-7; 9 nucleotides align to TRBD2. The V segment lost 4 bases and the J segment 1 base; nucleotides outside the gene matches: 14. The CDR3 loop spans 18 amino acids. Germline V lookup: CDR1 LNHDA, CDR2 SQIVND (reference sequence). The CDR3 reads CASSNVGRGGRSSYEQYF. The CDR3 bases are TGTGCCAGTAGTAATGTAGGGCGGGGGGGAAGATCATCCTACGAGCAGTACTTC.

This clone was seen a single time. DNA of the CDR3: TGTGCCAGCAGTTACGGACAGGGGGGATCCTACGAGCAGTACTTC. Encoded protein: CASSYGQGGSYEQYF. The gene calls are TRBV6-5 and TRBJ2-7, with 10 positions matching TRBD1. The CDR3 extends over 15 amino acids. The V gene end was trimmed by 2 bases and the J gene end by 1 base; junction bases not matched to a gene: 2. Germline V CDR1 and CDR2: MNHEY, SVGAGI.

The chain couples TRBV5-1 to TRBJ1-1; TRBD1 matches 8 bases. After removal of 0 bases from V and 2 bases from J, the junction contained 3 bases not matched to a gene. This CDR3 comprises 15 residues. The germline V gene has CDR1 SGHRS and CDR2 YFSETQ. CDR3 sequence: CASSLAGGFNTEAFF. CDR3 coding DNA: TGCGCCAGCAGCTTGGCAGGGGGCTTTAACACTGAAGCTTTCTTT.

The V gene is TRBV28, the J gene TRBJ2-1; 8 bases are shared with TRBD2. V was clipped by 6 bases and J by 7 bases; unmatched bases: 11. The germline CDR1 and CDR2 sequences are MDHEN and SYDVKM. CDR3 length: 15 residues. The DNA for the CDR3 is TGTGCCAGCAGCCCGCCGGGCGGGGGGCCGAATGAGCAGTTCTTC. Amino acids: CASSPPGGGPNEQFF.

The chain has TRBV5-6 and TRBJ1-1, with D tentatively TRBD1 (6 bases). The CDR3 sequence is 13 residues long. The V and J ends lost 0 bases and 8 bases respectively, with 11 bases between them. Germline V gene sequence: CDR1 SGHDT, CDR2 YYEEEE. CDR3 in DNA: TGTGCCAGCAGCTTGGGTACCGGGACAGAAGCTTTCTTT. The encoded protein is CASSLGTGTEAFF.

This chain uses TRBV5-6 with TRBJ2-7; 9 bases fit TRBD2. CDR3 size: 16 residues. Trimming cost V 3 bases and J 0 bases; bases outside gene matches: 7. Per germline, CDR1 SGHDT and CDR2 YYEEEE. CDR3 nucleotides: TGTGCCAGCAGCTGGATGACTAGCGGCAGCTCCTACGAGCAGTACTTC. It specifies CASSWMTSGSSYEQYF.

CDR3 bases: TGTGCCAGCAGCCTAATCTACCGGGACAGGGGTTTTGAAGCTTTCTTT. Its protein is CASSLIYRDRGFEAFF. The rearrangement uses TRBV7-2 and TRBJ1-1, with TRBD1 identical over 10 bases. Germline CDR1 reads SGHTA; CDR2 reads FQGNSA. The V segment lost 5 bases and the J segment 7 bases; nucleotides outside the gene matches: 13. The CDR3 runs 16 residues.